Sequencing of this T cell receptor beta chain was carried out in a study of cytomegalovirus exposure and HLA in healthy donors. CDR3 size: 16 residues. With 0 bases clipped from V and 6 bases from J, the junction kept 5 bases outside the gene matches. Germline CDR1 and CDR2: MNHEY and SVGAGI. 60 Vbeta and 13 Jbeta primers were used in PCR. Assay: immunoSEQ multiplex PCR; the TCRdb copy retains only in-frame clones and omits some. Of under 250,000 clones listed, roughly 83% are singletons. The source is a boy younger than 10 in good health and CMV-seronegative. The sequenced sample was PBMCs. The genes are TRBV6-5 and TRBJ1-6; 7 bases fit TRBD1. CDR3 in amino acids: CASSYSVQGTNSPLHF. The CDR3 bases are TGTGCCAGCAGTTACTCCGTACAGGGGACTAATTCACCCCTCCACTTT.